This T cell receptor beta chain stems from a study of beta chain features in type 1 diabetes. Regarding the study as a whole: Cells with high TCR expression could be over-represented by cDNA sequencing.

Every participating donor gave one draw, a heparinised blood sample averaging around 120 mL. The investigators reverse transcribed all of the isolated RNA, so they sequenced expressed TCRB transcripts. Clones were sequenced by immunoSEQ multiplex PCR, and TCRdb holds only the in-frame ones, with some missing. Here the sample spans about 620,000 clones, roughly 16% being singletons. Note on this clone: Its matching antigen is unknown.

The receptor was derived from a young man in good health. The material sequenced was naive CD4+ T cells from blood.

This chain's CDR3 is CASTKTARTYEQYF. The DNA of the CDR3 is TGTGCCAGTACCAAGACAGCGCGCACCTACGAGCAGTACTTC. The chain combines TRBV19 with TRBJ2-7; perhaps TRBD1 as D (5 bases). In germline, CDR1 is LNHDA, CDR2 SQIVND (reference sequence). Deletions cut 7 bases from V and 2 bases from J, with 15 bases between. The CDR3 is 14 residues long. Based on the CDR3 plus reference TRBV19 and TRBJ2-7, the full variable domain is DGGITQSPKYLFRKEGQNVTLSCEQNLNHDAMYWYRQDPGQGLRLIYYSQIVNDFQKGDIAEGYSVSREKKESFPLTVTSAQKNPTAFYLCASTKTARTYEQYFGPGTRLTVT.